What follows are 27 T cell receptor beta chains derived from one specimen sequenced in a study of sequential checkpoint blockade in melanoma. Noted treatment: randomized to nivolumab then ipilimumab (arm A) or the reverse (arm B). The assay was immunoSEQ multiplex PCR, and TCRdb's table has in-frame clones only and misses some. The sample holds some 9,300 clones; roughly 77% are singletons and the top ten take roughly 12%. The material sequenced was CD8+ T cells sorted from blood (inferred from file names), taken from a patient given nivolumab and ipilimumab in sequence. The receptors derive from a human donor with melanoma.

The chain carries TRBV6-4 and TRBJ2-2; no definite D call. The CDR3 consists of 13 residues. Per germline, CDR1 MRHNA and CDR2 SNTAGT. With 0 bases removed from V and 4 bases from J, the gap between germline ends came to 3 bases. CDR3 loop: CASSDSSTGELFF. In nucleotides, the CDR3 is TGTGCCAGCAGTGACTCGAGCACCGGGGAGCTGTTTTTT.

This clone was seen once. The chain's CDR3 is CASSVGTVYEQYF. In DNA, the CDR3 is TGTGCCAGTAGTGTCGGGACAGTCTATGAGCAGTACTTC. The chain uses TRBV19 and TRBJ2-7; 7 bases map to TRBD1. With V trimmed by 5 bases and J by 7 bases, 8 bases remained unmatched. The CDR3 length is 13 residues. CDR1 and CDR2 (germline): LNHDA, SQIVND (reference sequence).

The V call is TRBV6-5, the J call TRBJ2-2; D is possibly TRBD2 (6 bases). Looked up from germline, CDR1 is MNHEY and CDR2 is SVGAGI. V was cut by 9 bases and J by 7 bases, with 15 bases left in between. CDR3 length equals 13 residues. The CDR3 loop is CASLSGAGGELFF. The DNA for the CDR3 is TGTGCCAGTTTGTCGGGAGCAGGCGGGGAGCTGTTTTTT.

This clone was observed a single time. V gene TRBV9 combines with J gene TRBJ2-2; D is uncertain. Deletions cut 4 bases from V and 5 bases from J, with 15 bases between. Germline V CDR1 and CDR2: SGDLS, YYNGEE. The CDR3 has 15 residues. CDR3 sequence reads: CASSPLGSRTGELFF. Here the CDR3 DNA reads TGTGCCAGCAGCCCCCTCGGGTCGCGGACCGGGGAGCTGTTTTTT.

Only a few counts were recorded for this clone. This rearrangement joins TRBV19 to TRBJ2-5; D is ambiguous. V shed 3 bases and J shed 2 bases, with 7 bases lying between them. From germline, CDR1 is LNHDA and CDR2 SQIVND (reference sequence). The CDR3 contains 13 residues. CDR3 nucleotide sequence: TGTGCCAGTAGTATTTTCACTCAAGAGACCCAGTACTTC. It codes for CASSIFTQETQYF.

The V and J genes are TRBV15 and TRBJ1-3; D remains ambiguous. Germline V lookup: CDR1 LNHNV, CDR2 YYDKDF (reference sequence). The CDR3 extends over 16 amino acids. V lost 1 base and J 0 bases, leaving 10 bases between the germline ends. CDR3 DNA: TGTGCCACCAGCAGAGTCGGGATAATCTCTGGAAACACCATATATTTT. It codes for CATSRVGIISGNTIYF.

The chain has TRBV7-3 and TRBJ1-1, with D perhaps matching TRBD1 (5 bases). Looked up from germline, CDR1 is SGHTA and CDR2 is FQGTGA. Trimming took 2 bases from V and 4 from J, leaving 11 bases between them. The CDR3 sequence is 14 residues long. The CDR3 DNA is TGTGCCAGCAGCTTACAGGGAGGCACCACTGAAGCTTTCTTT. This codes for CASSLQGGTTEAFF.

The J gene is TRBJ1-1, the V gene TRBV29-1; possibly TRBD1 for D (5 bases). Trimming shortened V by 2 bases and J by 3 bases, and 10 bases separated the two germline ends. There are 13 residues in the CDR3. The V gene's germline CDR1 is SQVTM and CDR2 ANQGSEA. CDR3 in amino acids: CSVETGVDTEAFF. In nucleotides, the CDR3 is TGCAGCGTTGAAACAGGAGTGGACACTGAAGCTTTCTTT. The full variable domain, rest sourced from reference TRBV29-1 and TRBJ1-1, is SAVISQKPSRDICQRGTSLTIQCQVDSQVTMMFWYRQQPGQSLTLIATANQGSEATYESGFVIDKFPISRPNLTFSTLTVSNMSPEDSSIYLCSVETGVDTEAFFGQGTRLTVV.

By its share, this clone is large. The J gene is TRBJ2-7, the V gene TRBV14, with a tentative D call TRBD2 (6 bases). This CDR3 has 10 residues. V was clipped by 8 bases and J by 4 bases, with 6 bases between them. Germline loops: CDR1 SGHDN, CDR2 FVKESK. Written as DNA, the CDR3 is TGTGCCAGCGCGGGGTACGAGCAGTACTTC. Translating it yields CASAGYEQYF.

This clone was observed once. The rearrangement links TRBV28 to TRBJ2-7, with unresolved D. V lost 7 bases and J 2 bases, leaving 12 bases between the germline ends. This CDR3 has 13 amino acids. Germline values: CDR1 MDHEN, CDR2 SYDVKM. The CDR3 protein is CASTTDGPYEQYF. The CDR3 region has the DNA TGTGCCAGCACTACAGATGGGCCCTACGAGCAGTACTTC.

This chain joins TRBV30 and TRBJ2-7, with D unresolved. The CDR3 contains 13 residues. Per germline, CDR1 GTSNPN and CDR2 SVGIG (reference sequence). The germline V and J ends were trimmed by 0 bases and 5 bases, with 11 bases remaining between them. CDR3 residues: CAWSVMVNNEQYF. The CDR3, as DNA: TGTGCCTGGAGTGTAATGGTAAACAACGAGCAGTACTTC.

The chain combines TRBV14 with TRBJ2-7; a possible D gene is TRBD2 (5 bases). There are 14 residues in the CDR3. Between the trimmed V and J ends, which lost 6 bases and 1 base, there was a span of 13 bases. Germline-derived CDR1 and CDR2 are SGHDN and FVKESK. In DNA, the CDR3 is TGTGCCAGCAGGAGTACCGGGGATTCCTACGAGCAGTACTTC. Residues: CASRSTGDSYEQYF.

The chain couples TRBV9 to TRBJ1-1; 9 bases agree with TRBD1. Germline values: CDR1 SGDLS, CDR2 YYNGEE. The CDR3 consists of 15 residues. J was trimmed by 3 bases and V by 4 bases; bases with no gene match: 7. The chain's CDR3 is CASSLTGGGDTEAFF. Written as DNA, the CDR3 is TGTGCCAGCAGCTTGACAGGGGGGGGAGACACTGAAGCTTTCTTT.

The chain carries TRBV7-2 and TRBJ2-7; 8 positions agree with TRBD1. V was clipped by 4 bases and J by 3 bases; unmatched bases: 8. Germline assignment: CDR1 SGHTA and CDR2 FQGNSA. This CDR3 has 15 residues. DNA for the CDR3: TGTGCCAGCAGCTCCTCCCGACAGGGGTTCTACGAGCAGTACTTC. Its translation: CASSSSRQGFYEQYF.

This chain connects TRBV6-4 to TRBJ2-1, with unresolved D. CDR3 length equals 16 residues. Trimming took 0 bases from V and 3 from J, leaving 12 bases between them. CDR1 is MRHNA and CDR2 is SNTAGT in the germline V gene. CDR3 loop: CASSDSATQFYNEQFF. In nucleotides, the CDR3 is TGTGCCAGCAGTGACTCGGCCACCCAGTTCTACAATGAGCAGTTCTTC.

Written as DNA, the CDR3 is TGCGCCAGCAGCCAAGCTTTCACTACCGACACTGAAGCTTTCTTT. Translation: CASSQAFTTDTEAFF. The chain has TRBV4-3 and TRBJ1-1; D ambiguous. Germline values: CDR1 LGHNA, CDR2 YSLEER. The V end lost 1 base, the J end lost 3 bases, and 12 bases lay between the germline ends. This CDR3 comprises 15 residues.

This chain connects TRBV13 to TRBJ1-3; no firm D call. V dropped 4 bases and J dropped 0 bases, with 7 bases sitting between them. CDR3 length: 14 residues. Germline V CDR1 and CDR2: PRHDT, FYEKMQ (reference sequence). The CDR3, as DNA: TGTGCCAGCAGCTCCCGGGTCTCTGGAAACACCATATATTTT. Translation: CASSSRVSGNTIYF.

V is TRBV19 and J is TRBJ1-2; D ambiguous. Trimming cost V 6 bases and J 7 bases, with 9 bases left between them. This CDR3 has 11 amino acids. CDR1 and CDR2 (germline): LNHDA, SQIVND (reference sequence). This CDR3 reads CASRIQAGYTF. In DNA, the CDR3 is TGTGCCAGTAGGATCCAGGCTGGCTACACCTTC.

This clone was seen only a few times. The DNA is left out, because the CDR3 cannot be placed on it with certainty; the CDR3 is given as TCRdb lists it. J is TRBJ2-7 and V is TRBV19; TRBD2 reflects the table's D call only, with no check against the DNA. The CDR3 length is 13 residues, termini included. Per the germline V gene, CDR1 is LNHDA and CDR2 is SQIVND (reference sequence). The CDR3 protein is CASTSGLAERAYF.

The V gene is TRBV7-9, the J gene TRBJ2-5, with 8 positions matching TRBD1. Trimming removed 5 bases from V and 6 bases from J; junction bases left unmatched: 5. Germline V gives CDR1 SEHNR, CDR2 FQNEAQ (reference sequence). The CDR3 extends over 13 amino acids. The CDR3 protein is CASSQDRDQTQYF. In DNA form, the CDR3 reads TGTGCCAGCAGCCAGGACAGGGACCAGACCCAGTACTTC. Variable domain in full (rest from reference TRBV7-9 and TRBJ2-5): DTGVSQNPRHKITKRGQNVTFRCDPISEHNRLYWYRQTLGQGPEFLTYFQNEAQLEKSRLLSDRFSAERPKGSFSTLEIQRTEQGDSAMYLCASSQDRDQTQYFGPGTRLLVL.

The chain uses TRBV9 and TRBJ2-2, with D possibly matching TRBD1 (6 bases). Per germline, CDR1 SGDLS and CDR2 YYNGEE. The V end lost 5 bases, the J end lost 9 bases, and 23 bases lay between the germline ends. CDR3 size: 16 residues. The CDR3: CASSPTPGHSWRELFF. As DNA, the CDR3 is TGTGCCAGCAGTCCCACCCCGGGACATTCTTGGAGGGAGCTGTTTTTT.

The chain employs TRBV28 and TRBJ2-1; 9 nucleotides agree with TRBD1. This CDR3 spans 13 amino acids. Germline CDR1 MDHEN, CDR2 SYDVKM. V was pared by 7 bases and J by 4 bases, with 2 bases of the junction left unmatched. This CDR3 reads CASIGQGYNEQFF. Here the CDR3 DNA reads TGTGCCAGCATAGGACAGGGGTACAATGAGCAGTTCTTC.

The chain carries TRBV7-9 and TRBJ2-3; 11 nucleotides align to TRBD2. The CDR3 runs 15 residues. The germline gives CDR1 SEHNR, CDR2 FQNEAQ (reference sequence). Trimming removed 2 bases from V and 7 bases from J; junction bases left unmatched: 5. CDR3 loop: CASSLPGLAENTQYF. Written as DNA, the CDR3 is TGTGCCAGCAGCTTACCGGGACTAGCGGAAAATACGCAGTATTTT.

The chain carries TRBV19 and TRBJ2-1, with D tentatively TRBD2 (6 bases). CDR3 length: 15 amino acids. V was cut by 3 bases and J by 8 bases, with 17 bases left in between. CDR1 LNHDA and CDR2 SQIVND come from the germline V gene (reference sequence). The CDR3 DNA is TGTGCCAGTAGTATCGCCTTGACTAGTTTCCATGAGCAGTTCTTC. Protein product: CASSIALTSFHEQFF.

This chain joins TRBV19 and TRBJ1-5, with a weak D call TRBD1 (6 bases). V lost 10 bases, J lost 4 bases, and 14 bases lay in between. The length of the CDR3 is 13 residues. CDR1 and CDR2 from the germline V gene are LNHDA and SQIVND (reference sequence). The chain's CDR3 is CATTTGLNQPQHF. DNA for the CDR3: TGTGCCACAACGACAGGTCTAAATCAGCCCCAGCATTTT.

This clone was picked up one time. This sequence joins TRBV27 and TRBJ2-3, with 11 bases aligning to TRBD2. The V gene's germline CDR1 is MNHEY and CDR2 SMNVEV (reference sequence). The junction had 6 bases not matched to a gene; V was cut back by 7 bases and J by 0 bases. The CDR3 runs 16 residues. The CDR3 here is CASIGTSGESTDTQYF. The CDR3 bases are TGTGCCAGCATCGGGACTAGCGGCGAGAGCACAGATACGCAGTATTTT.

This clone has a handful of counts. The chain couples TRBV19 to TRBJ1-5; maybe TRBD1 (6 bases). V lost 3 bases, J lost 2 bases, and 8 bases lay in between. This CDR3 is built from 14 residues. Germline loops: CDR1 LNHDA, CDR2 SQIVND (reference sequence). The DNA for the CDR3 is TGTGCCAGTAGTATGTCAGGGGGCAATCAGCCCCAGCATTTT. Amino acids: CASSMSGGNQPQHF. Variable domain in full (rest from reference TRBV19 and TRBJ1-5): DGGITQSPKYLFRKEGQNVTLSCEQNLNHDAMYWYRQDPGQGLRLIYYSQIVNDFQKGDIAEGYSVSREKKESFPLTVTSAQKNPTAFYLCASSMSGGNQPQHFGDGTRLSIL.